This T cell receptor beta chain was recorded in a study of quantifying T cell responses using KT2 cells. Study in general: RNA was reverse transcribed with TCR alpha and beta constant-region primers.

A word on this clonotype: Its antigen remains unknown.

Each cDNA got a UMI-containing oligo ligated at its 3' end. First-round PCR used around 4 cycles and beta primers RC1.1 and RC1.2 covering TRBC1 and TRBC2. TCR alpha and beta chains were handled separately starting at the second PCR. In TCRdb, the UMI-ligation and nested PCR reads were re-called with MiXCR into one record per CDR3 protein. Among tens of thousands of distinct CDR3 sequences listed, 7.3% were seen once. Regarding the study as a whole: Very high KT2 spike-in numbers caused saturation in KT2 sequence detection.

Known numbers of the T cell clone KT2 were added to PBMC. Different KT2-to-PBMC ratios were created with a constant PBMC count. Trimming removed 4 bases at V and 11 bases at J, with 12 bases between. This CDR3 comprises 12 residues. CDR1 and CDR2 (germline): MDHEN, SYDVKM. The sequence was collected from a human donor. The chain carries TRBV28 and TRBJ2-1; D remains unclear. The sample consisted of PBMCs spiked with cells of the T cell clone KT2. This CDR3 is CASSSETGKQFF. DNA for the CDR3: TGTGCCAGCAGTTCCGAAACCGGTAAGCAGTTCTTC.